The 15 T cell receptor beta chains below were found in one sample sequenced in a study of cytomegalovirus exposure and HLA in healthy donors. The PCR ran on 60 Vbeta and 13 Jbeta primers. Here immunoSEQ multiplex PCR was the method, and the copy in TCRdb shows in-frame clones only, minus some. The sample has about 200,000 clones; roughly three quarters are singletons. The sequenced material came from PBMCs. These receptors were collected from a male donor in good health and CMV-seropositive.

The V gene is TRBV7-6, the J gene TRBJ2-2; 7 bases match TRBD2. The CDR3 runs 14 residues. V lost 4 bases, J lost 4 bases, and 3 bases stayed unmatched. Germline assignment: CDR1 SGHVS and CDR2 FNYEAQ. CDR3 loop: CASSSSGLTGELFF. CDR3 nucleotides: TGTGCCAGCAGCTCTAGCGGCCTCACCGGGGAGCTGTTTTTT.

The chain joins TRBV5-4 to TRBJ2-7, with TRBD2 matching 10 bases. The CDR3 contains 15 residues. The V gene end was trimmed by 4 bases and the J gene end by 6 bases; junction bases not matched to a gene: 10. From germline, CDR1 is SGHNT and CDR2 YYREEE (reference sequence). The CDR3 coding sequence is TGTGCCAGCAGCAACCCCGGGACTAGCGCATTCGAGCAGTACTTC. Its protein product is CASSNPGTSAFEQYF.

This clone was counted between two and nine times. The chain combines TRBV6-5 with TRBJ1-1; a weak D match, TRBD1 (6 bases). This CDR3 spans 15 amino acids. Germline assignment: CDR1 MNHEY and CDR2 SVGAGI. The V end lost 2 bases, the J end lost 0 bases, and 10 bases lay between the germline ends. CDR3 sequence reads: CASSYGGGLNTEAFF. In DNA, the CDR3 is TGTGCCAGCAGTTACGGGGGGGGCCTGAACACTGAAGCTTTCTTT.

The chain carries TRBV7-2 and TRBJ2-6; TRBD2 is a possible D gene (5 bases). The CDR3 has 18 residues. Trimming cost V 1 base and J 2 bases, with 15 bases left between them. Germline V CDR1 and CDR2: SGHTA, FQGNSA. CDR3 DNA sequence: TGTGCCAGCAGCTTAGTTCCCATAGGGAGTGCTGGGGCCAACGTCCTGACTTTC. Amino acids: CASSLVPIGSAGANVLTF.

The rearrangement uses TRBV19 and TRBJ2-2; TRBD1 matches 7 bases. Per germline, CDR1 LNHDA and CDR2 SQIVND (reference sequence). The CDR3 is 16 amino acids. The V and J ends lost 8 bases and 0 bases, in that order; junction bases with no gene match: 9. This chain's CDR3 is CASASPGQTNTGELFF. For the CDR3, the DNA is TGTGCCAGTGCGTCTCCGGGACAGACGAACACCGGGGAGCTGTTTTTT.

In this sample, this clone turned up once. The CDR3 loop is CASSTLSTGGCGYTF. As DNA, the CDR3 is TGTGCCAGTAGTACCCTCTCGACAGGGGGCTGTGGCTACACCTTC. The chain couples TRBV19 to TRBJ1-2; 10 nucleotides match TRBD1. The CDR3 is 15 residues long. Per germline, CDR1 LNHDA and CDR2 SQIVND (reference sequence). Trimming took 4 bases from V and 7 from J; bases not matched to a gene: 9.

This chain joins TRBV4-1 and TRBJ2-6; the match to TRBD1 covers 12 bases. This CDR3 comprises 19 residues. Germline V gene lookup returns CDR1 MGHRA and CDR2 YSYEKL. The J segment lost 3 bases and the V segment lost 4 bases, leaving 10 bases of the junction unmatched. CDR3 in DNA: TGCGCCAGCAGCCTACCCTGGGACAGGGGGCGCAGTGGGGCCAACGTCCTGACTTTC. It encodes CASSLPWDRGRSGANVLTF.

The chain recombines TRBV18 with TRBJ1-3; 7 bases align to TRBD1. Germline V gene data show CDR1 as KGHSH and CDR2 as LQKENI. V gave up 2 bases and J gave up 2 bases; unmatched junction bases: 3. The CDR3 is 15 amino acids. Here the CDR3 DNA reads TGTGCCAGCTCACCAGGACAGGAAACTGGAAACACCATATATTTT. This encodes CASSPGQETGNTIYF.

This rearrangement joins TRBV11-1 to TRBJ2-1; 9 bases map to TRBD2. Germline assignment: CDR1 SGHAT and CDR2 FQDESV (reference sequence). The CDR3 loop spans 15 amino acids. After removal of 3 bases from V and 3 bases from J, the junction contained 3 bases not matched to a gene. The CDR3 region has the DNA TGTGCCAGCAGCTTGGGTAGCGGGAGCTACAATGAGCAGTTCTTC. It encodes CASSLGSGSYNEQFF.

This clone appeared once. This chain connects TRBV9 to TRBJ1-5; D possibly corresponds to TRBD1 (5 bases). CDR3 size: 15 residues. The V gene's germline CDR1 is SGDLS and CDR2 YYNGEE. Trimming stripped 3 bases from V and 3 bases from J, with 13 bases between. The CDR3 bases are TGTGCCAGCAGCGCCGGACAACAGTACAATCAGCCCCAGCATTTT. Translated: CASSAGQQYNQPQHF.

V and J are TRBV18 and TRBJ1-2; 7 bases line up with TRBD1. The CDR3 is 13 residues long. V lost 5 bases and J lost 8; bases outside the gene matches: 8. Germline loops: CDR1 KGHSH, CDR2 LQKENI. In DNA, the CDR3 is TGTGCCAGCTCATTCGACAGGGTGGCCGGCTACACCTTC. Translation gives CASSFDRVAGYTF.

This chain uses TRBV19 with TRBJ2-7, with D possibly being TRBD2 (5 bases). V was trimmed by 6 bases and J by 7 bases, leaving 16 bases between them. This CDR3 has 13 amino acids. CDR1 is LNHDA, CDR2 SQIVND, per germline (reference sequence). The CDR3 protein is CASRVAPTGEQYF. CDR3 coding DNA: TGTGCCAGTAGGGTGGCCCCGACGGGGGAGCAGTACTTC.

The J gene is TRBJ1-2, the V gene TRBV10-3; D may be TRBD1 (6 bases). V lost 1 base to trimming and J lost 8 bases, with 11 bases between them. This CDR3 is 13 amino acids long. Germline assignment: CDR1 ENHRY and CDR2 SYGVKD. CDR3: CAISEYRQGGYTF. CDR3 coding DNA: TGTGCCATCAGTGAGTACAGGCAGGGGGGCTACACCTTC.

This rearrangement joins TRBV27 to TRBJ1-1; D not resolved. Looked up from germline, CDR1 is MNHEY and CDR2 is SMNVEV (reference sequence). CDR3 length: 13 residues. Deletions cut 3 bases from V and 4 bases from J, with 9 bases between. In nucleotides, the CDR3 is TGTGCCAGCAGTTTCCGTCGGGGCACTGAAGCTTTCTTT. Translating gives CASSFRRGTEAFF.

V and J are TRBV11-1 and TRBJ2-3; 10 nucleotides align to TRBD2. V dropped 5 bases and J dropped 4; count of bases not matched to a gene: 12. The CDR3 runs 17 residues. In germline, CDR1 is SGHAT, CDR2 FQDESV (reference sequence). Here the CDR3 DNA reads TGTGCCAGCAGCCTAAGACCAGCGGGGGGGCCCTCAGATACGCAGTATTTT. Residues: CASSLRPAGGPSDTQYF.